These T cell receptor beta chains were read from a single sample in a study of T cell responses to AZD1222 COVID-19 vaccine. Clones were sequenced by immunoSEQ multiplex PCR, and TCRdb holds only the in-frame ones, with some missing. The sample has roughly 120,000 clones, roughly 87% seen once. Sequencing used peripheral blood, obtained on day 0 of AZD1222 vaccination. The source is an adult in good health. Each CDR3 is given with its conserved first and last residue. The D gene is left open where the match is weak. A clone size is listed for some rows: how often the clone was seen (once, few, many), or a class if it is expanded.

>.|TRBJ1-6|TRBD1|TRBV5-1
TGCGCCAGCAGCCGGGACAGGTCGAACAATTCACCCCTCCACTTT
CASSRDRSNNSPLHF
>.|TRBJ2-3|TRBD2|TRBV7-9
TGTGCCAGCGAAGGACTAGGGGATACGCAGTATTTT
CASEGLGDTQYF
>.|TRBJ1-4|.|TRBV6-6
TGTGCCAGCAGTTATGAGGGAGAGGGAACTAATGAAAAACTGTTTTTT
CASSYEGEGTNEKLFF
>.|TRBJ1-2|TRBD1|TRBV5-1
TGCGCCAGCAGCTGGGGCGGACAGGCTCTGGGGGGCTACACCTTC
CASSWGGQALGGYTF
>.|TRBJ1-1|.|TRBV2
TGTGCCAGCAGTGTTAGGGTTTTAGGATCTCCTGAAGCTTTCTTT
CASSVRVLGSPEAFF
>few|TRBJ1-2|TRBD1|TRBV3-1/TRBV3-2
TGTGCCAGCAGCTTACCCTTTGAACAGGGGACTGGCTACACCTTC
CASSLPFEQGTGYTF
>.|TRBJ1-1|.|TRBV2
TGTGCCAGCAGTGAAGCTGTGGCAGGTGGAGCTTTCTTT
CASSEAVAGGAFF
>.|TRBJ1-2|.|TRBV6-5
TGTGCCAGCAGCCCGGGACATGAGGCGTATGGCTACACCTTC
CASSPGHEAYGYTF
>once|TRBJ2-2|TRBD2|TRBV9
TGTGCCAGCAGCGTAGCGACTAGCGGCTCGGGCGGGGAGCTGTTTTTT
CASSVATSGSGGELFF
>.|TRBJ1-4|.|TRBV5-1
TGCGCCAGCAGCTTGGGGGATAAGGGGTCTGGAGAAAAACTGTTTTTT
CASSLGDKGSGEKLFF
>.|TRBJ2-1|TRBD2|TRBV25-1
TGTGCCAGCAGTGATTGGACTAGCGGGAGCTCGTTCTTC
CASSDWTSGSSFF
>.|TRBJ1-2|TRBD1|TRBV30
TGTGCCTGGAGTCTAGATACACAGGGGCACACCTTC
CAWSLDTQGHTF
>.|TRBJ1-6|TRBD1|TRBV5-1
TGCGCCAGCAGCTCGACGACAGGGGGTTCCTATAATTCACCCCTCCACTTT
CASSSTTGGSYNSPLHF
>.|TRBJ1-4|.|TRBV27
TGTGCCAGCGGTCGACAGACTAATGAAAAACTGTTTTTT
CASGRQTNEKLFF
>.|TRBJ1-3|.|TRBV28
TGTGCCAGCAGTTTAGATCGAAACACCATATATTTT
CASSLDRNTIYF
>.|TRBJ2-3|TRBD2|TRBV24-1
TGTGCCACCAGTGATTTCGTTACTAGCGGTAGCACAGATACGCAGTATTTT
CATSDFVTSGSTDTQYF
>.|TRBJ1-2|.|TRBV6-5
TGTGCCAGCACCAAGGGGAGAGACTATGGCTACACCTTC
CASTKGRDYGYTF
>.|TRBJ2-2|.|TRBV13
TGTGCCAGCAGCCGAGACGTCGGGGACACCGGGGAGCTGTTTTTT
CASSRDVGDTGELFF
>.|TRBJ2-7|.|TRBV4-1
TGCGCCAGCAGCCAAGACAGGGTCGACGAGCAGTACTTC
CASSQDRVDEQYF
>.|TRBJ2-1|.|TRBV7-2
TGTGCCAGCAGCCACCAAAGATACGAGCAGTTCTTC
CASSHQRYEQFF
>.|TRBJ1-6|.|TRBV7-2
TGTGCCAGCAGCGGGGGTAGCTCCTATAATTCACCCCTCCACTTT
CASSGGSSYNSPLHF
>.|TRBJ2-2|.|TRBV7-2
TGTGCCAGCAGCATTGGACTGGGTTCGAGCGGGGAGCTGTTTTTT
CASSIGLGSSGELFF
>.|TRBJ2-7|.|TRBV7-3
TGTGCCAGCAGCCCTCATAATGGGTACGAGCAGTACTTC
CASSPHNGYEQYF
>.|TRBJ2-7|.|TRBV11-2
TGTGCCAGCAGCTCCCATCCCTACGAGCAGTACTTC
CASSSHPYEQYF
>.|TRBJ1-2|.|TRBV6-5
TGTGCCAGCTATAGCGGGGGGCGAAGCTACACCTTC
CASYSGGRSYTF
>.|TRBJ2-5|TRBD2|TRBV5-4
TGTGCCAGCAGCTTGAGGACTAGCGGGGGGGAGACCCAGTACTTC
CASSLRTSGGETQYF
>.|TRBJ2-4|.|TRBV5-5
TGTGCCAGCAGCTTATTTACCATAGCCAAAAACATTCAGTACTTC
CASSLFTIAKNIQYF
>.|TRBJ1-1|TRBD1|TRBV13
TGTGCCAGCAGCTTAGCACGGGACAGGGGGAACACTGAAGCTTTCTTT
CASSLARDRGNTEAFF
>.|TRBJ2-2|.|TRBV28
TGTGCCAGCAGTTTATTTAGGGGACGGACCGGGGAGCTGTTTTTT
CASSLFRGRTGELFF
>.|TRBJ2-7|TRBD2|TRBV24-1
TGTGCCACCAGTGATTGGACTAGCTTGGCACCCCGGGAGTCCTACGAGCAGTACTTC
CATSDWTSLAPRESYEQYF
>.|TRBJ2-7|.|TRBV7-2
TGTGCCAGCAGCCCATGGTCGGCAGGGGCTGCGGTCGAGCAGTACTTC
CASSPWSAGAAVEQYF
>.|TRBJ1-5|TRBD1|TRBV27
TGTGCCAGCAGTTTAGCTTACAGGGGGGTAGGGCAGCCCCAGCATTTT
CASSLAYRGVGQPQHF
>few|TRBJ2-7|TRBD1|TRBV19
TGTGCCAGTAGGGATACCGGGACAGGCTACGAGCAGTACTTC
CASRDTGTGYEQYF
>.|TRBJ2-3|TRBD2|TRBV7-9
TGTGCCAGCAGCTTAAATAGCGGGGGGGCCACAGATACGCAGTATTTT
CASSLNSGGATDTQYF
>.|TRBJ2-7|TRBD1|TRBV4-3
TGCGCCAGCAGCCAAGATCCCCGACAGGGGGATCGGTACTTC
CASSQDPRQGDRYF
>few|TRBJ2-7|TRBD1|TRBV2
TGTGCCAGCAGTGCCCAGGGGGCAGGGGAGCAGTACTTC
CASSAQGAGEQYF
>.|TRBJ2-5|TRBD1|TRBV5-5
TGTGCCAGCAGCGATCCAGGACAGGGGTTTTTGGGGACCCAGTACTTC
CASSDPGQGFLGTQYF
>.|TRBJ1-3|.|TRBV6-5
TGTGCCAGCAGTTACTGGCAGAGCTCTGGAAACACCATATATTTT
CASSYWQSSGNTIYF
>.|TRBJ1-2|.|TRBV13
TGTGCCAGCAGCTTACAGGCGCTCTATGGCTACACCTTC
CASSLQALYGYTF
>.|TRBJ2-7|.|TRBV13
TGTGCCAGCAGCGAAAACGGGGTTAGGTCCTACGAGCAGTACTTC
CASSENGVRSYEQYF
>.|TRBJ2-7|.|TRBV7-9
TGTGCCAGCAGCTTCAGCACAACCTACGAGCAGTACTTC
CASSFSTTYEQYF
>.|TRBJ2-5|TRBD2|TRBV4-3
TGCGCCAGCAGCCAAGATCATTGGGGGAGGACTAGCGGGAGGGCCAGTGAGACCCAGTACTTC
CASSQDHWGRTSGRASETQYF
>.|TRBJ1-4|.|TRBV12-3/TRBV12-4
TGTGCCAGCAGTTTATTTACTAATGAAAAACTGTTTTTT
CASSLFTNEKLFF
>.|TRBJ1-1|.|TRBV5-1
TGCGCCAGCAGCGGGCCCGCTAGGAGGGGCAAAATGAACACTGAAGCTTTCTTT
CASSGPARRGKMNTEAFF
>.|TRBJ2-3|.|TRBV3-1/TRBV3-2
TGTGCCAGCAGCCAAGAAAACACAGATACGCAGTATTTT
CASSQENTDTQYF